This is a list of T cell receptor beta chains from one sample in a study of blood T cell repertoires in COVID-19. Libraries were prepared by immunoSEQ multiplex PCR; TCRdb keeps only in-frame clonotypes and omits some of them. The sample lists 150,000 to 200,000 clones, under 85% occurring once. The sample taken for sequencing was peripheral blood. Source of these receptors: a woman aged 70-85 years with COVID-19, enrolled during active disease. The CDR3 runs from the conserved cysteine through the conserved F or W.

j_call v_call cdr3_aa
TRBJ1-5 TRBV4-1 CASSQRDSRLNQPQHF
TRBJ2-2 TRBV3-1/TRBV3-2 CASNSGLAGTGELFF
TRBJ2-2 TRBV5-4 CASTAAGGASGELFF
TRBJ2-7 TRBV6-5 CASSLSGHGEQYF
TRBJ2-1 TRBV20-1 CSASGTSGRYSYNEQFF
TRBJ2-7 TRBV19 CASSVSGSGAYPGQYF
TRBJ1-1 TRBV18 CASSPDRLNTEAFF
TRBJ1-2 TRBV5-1 CASSQGQMNYGYTF
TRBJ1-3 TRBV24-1 CATSDGGLGNTIYF
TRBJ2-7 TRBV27 CASSWGGRAYEQYF
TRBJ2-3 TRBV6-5 CASIAGERTDTQYF
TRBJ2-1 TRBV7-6 CASSFGQGRGYNEQFF
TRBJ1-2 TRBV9 CASSAGGLVYGYTF
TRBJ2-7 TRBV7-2 CASSLGGGRAYYEQYF
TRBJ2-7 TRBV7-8 CASSLAPGTSGRAVPYEQYF
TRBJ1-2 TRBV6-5 CASSRDPGDYGYTF
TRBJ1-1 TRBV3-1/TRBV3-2 CASSQDLREVNTEAFF
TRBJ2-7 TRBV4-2 CASSQAPEPHEQYF
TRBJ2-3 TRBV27 CASSFLVSANKPRTDTQYF
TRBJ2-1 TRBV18 CASSPPGAPYNEQFF
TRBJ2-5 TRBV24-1 CATSDLAPRGGRALETQYF
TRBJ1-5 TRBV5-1 CASSLDTGLAQHF
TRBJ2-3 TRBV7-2 CASTLNRGDLDTQYF
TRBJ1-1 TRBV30 CAWRTESEAFF
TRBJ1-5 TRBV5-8 CASSSGTVPNQPQHF
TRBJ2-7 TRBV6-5 CASSYYGTGGSYEQYF
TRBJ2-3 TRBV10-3 CAISAAQGLAGEDTQYF
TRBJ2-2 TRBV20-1 CSASPGSVRATGELFF
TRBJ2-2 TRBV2 CASSQTGGGELFF
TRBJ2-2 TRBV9 CASSVLAGELFF
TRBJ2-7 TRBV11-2 CASSPGRGRNEQYF
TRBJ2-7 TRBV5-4 CASSLDSRRTSSGEQYF
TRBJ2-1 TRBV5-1 CASSLGTSGPYNEQFF
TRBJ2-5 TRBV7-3 CASSLNQGETQYF
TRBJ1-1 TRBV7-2 CASSLSRHSRNTEAFF
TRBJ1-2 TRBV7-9 CASSSQGGYTF
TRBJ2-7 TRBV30 CAWRASGRYEQYF
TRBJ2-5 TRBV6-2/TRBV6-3 CASSTGQGFAETQYF
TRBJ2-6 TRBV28 CASSRGGAGANVLTF
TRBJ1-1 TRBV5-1 CASSTSGQNEAFF
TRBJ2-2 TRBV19 CASSTKSSGSGGELFF
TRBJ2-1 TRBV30 CASTWASGNNEQFF
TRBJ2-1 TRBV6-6 CASSLGSGPSSYNEQFF
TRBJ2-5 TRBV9 CASSVGGNSQETQYF
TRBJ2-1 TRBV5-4 CASSHAQGGYDNEQFF
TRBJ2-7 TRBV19 CASSMGDRSYEQYF
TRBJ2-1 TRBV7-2 CASSSLASPYNEQFF
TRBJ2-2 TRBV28 CASSLRGRDTGELFF
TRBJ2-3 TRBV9 CASSVVSSGEWDTQYF
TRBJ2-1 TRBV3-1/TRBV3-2 CASSQDFPGLNEQFF
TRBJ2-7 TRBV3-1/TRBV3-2 CASSQASTYEQYF
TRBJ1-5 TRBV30 CAWSQGAFGQPQHF
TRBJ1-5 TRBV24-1 CATSDSGTGISDQPQHF
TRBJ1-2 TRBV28 CASSFLRGQVNYGYTF
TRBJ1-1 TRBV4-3 CASSQYQGANTEAFF
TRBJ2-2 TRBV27 CASRLALNTGELFF
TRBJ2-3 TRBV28 CASSPVRREKVGDTQYF